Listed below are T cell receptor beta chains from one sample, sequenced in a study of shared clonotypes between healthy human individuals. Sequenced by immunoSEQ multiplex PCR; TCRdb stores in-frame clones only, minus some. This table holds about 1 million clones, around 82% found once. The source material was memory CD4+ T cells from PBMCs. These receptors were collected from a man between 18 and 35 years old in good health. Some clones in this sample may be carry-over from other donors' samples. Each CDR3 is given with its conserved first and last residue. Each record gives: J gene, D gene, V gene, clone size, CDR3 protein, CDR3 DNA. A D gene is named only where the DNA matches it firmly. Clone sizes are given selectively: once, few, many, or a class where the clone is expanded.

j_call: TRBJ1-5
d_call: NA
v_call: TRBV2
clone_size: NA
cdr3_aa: CASTQEGKNNQPQHF
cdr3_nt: TGTGCCAGCACCCAGGAAGGGAAAAACAATCAGCCCCAGCATTTT

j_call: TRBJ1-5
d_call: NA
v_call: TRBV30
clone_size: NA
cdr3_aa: CAWSRAGDQPQHF
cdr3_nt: TGTGCCTGGAGTCGTGCAGGCGATCAGCCCCAGCATTTT

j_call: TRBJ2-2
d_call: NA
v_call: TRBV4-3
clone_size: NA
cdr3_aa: CASSQVPLAGGTLTGELFF
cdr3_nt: TGCGCCAGCAGCCAAGTTCCCTTAGCAGGGGGGACTCTCACCGGGGAGCTGTTTTTT

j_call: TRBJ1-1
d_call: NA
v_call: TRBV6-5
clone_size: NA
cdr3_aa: CASRTQGYTNTEAFF
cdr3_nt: TGTGCCAGCAGAACCCAGGGGTACACGAACACTGAAGCTTTCTTT

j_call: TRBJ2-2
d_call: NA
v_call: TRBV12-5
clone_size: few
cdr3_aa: CASGFGGNLPGELFF
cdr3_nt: TGTGCTAGTGGTTTTGGCGGGAATCTGCCCGGGGAGCTGTTTTTT

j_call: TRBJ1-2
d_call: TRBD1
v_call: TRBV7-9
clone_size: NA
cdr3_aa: CASSLLQGAHGPQGIGYTF
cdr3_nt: TGTGCCAGCAGCTTATTACAGGGGGCGCACGGGCCGCAGGGGATTGGCTACACCTTC

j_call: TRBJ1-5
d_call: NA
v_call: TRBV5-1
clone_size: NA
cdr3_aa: CASSNSTGTHGPQHF
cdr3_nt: TGCGCCAGCAGCAATTCCACGGGGACCCATGGACCCCAGCATTTT

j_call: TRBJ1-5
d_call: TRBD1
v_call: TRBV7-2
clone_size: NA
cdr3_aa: CASSADRGGNQPQHF
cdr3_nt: TGTGCCAGCAGCGCGGACAGGGGTGGCAATCAGCCCCAGCATTTT

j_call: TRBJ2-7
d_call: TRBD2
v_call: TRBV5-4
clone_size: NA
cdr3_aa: CASSAQPSGSLYEQYF
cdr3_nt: TGTGCCAGCAGCGCCCAACCTAGCGGGAGCCTCTACGAGCAGTACTTC

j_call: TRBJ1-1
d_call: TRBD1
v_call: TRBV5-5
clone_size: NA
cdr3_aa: CASSLQGRTEAFF
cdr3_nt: TGTGCCAGCAGCTTACAGGGGCGGACTGAAGCTTTCTTT

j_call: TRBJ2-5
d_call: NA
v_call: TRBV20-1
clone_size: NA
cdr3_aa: CSAIKETQYF
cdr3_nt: TGCAGTGCTATTAAAGAGACCCAGTACTTC

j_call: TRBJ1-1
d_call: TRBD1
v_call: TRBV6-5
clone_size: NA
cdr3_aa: CASSYWVTGGNTEAFF
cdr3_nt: TGTGCCAGCAGTTACTGGGTGACAGGGGGGAACACTGAAGCTTTCTTT

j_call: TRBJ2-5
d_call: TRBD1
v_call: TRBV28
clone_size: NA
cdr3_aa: CASSLWGQGAYETQYF
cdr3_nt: TGTGCCAGCAGTTTGTGGGGACAGGGGGCGTACGAGACCCAGTACTTC

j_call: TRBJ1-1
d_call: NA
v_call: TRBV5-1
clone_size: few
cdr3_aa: CASSLKVSTEAFF
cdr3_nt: TGCGCCAGCAGCTTGAAGGTGAGCACTGAAGCTTTCTTT

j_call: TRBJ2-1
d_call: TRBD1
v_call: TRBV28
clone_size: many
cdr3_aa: CASTGQGDKFF
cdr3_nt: TGTGCCAGCACTGGACAGGGGGATAAGTTCTTC

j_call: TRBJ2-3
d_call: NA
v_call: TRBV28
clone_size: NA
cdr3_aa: CASSALGTITDTQYF
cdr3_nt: TGTGCCAGCAGCGCGTTGGGGACGATCACAGATACGCAGTATTTT

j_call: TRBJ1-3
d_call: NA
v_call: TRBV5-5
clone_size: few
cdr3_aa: CASSTADTSSGNTIYF
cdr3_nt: TGTGCCAGCAGCACGGCAGACACGAGCTCTGGAAACACCATATATTTT

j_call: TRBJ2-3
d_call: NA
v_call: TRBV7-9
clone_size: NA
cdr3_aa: CASSWIGGTDTQYF
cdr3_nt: TGTGCCAGCAGCTGGATCGGGGGCACAGATACGCAGTATTTT

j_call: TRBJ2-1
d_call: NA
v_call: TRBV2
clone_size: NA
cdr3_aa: CASTGDSLKGQFF
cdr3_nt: TGTGCCAGCACCGGGGACTCACTAAAGGGGCAGTTCTTC

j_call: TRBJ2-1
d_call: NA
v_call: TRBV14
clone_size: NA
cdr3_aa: CASSQDLAINEQFF
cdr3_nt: TGTGCCAGCAGCCAAGATTTAGCGATCAATGAGCAGTTCTTC

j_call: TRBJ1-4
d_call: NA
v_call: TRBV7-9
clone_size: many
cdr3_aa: CASSLLTGAATNEKLFF
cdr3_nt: TGTGCCAGCAGCTTATTGACCGGGGCGGCAACTAATGAAAAACTGTTTTTT

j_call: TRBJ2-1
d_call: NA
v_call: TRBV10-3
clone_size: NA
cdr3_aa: CAIRRGSPYNEQFF
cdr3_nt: TGTGCCATCAGGAGGGGTAGCCCCTACAATGAGCAGTTCTTC

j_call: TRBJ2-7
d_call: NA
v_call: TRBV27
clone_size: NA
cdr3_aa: CASSLVSSYEQYF
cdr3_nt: TGTGCCAGCAGTTTAGTAAGCTCCTACGAGCAGTACTTC

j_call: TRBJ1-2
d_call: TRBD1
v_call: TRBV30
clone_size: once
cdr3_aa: CAWSPSLGTGGTYGYTF
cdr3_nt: TGTGCCTGGAGTCCATCCCTAGGGACAGGAGGGACCTATGGCTACACCTTC

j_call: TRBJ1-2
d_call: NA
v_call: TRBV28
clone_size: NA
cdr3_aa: CASQMPGGAYGYTF
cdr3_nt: TGTGCCAGCCAGATGCCGGGGGGCGCCTATGGCTACACCTTC

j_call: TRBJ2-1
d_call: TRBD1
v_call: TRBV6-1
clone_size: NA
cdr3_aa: CASSDPWTGNNEQFF
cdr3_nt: TGTGCCAGCAGTGATCCCTGGACAGGGAACAATGAGCAGTTCTTC

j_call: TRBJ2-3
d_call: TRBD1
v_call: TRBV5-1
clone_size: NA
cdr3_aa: CASSWGQGEGTQYF
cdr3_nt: TGCGCCAGCAGCTGGGGACAGGGGGAAGGTACGCAGTATTTT

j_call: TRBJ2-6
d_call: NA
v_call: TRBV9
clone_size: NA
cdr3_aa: CASSVGSGANVLTF
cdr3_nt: TGTGCCAGCAGCGTAGGCTCTGGGGCCAACGTCCTGACTTTC

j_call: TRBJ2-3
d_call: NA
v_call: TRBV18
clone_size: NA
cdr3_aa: CASSPGGIDTQYF
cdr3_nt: TGTGCCAGCTCACCAGGGGGCATCGATACGCAGTATTTT

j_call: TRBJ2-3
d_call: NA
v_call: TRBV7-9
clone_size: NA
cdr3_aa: CASSPGAGDTDTQYF
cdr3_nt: TGTGCCAGCAGCCCCGGGGCAGGGGACACAGATACGCAGTATTTT

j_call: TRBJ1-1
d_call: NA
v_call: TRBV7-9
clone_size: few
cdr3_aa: CASSFITGYTEAFF
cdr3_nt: TGTGCCAGCAGCTTCATAACAGGGTACACTGAAGCTTTCTTT

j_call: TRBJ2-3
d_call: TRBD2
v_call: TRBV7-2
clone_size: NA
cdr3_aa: CASLPRLAGDSYF
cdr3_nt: TGTGCCAGCCTTCCCCGACTAGCGGGAGATTCTTATTTT

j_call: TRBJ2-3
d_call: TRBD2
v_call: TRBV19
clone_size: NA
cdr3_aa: CASSLTSGTWTQYF
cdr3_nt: TGTGCCAGTAGTCTTACTAGCGGGACCTGGACGCAGTATTTT

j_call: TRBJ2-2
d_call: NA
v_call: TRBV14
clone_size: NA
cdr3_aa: CASSQTIGGSNTGELFF
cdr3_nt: TGTGCCAGCAGCCAAACGATAGGGGGTTCGAACACCGGGGAGCTGTTTTTT

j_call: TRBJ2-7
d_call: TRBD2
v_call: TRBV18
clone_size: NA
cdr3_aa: CASSQPGLAAYEQYF
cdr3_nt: TGTGCCAGCTCACAACCGGGACTAGCGGCCTACGAGCAGTACTTC

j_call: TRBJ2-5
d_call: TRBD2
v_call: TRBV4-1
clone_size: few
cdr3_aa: CASSPYSGRGETQYF
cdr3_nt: TGCGCCAGCAGCCCATATAGCGGGAGGGGAGAGACCCAGTACTTC

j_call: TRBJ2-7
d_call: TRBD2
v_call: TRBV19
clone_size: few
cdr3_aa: CASRPTSGRYEQYF
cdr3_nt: TGTGCCAGTAGGCCGACTAGCGGGAGGTACGAGCAGTACTTC

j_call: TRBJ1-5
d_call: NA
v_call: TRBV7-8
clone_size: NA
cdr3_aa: CASSPRRQEISNQPQHF
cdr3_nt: TGTGCCAGCAGCCCGCGACGGCAGGAAATTAGCAATCAGCCCCAGCATTTT

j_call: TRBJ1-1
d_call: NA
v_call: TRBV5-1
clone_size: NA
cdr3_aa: CASSLGTARLVNTEAFF
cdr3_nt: TGCGCCAGCAGCTTGGGCACAGCGAGGTTGGTGAACACTGAAGCTTTCTTT

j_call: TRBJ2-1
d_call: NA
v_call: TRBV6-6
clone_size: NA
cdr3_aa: CASSTLGSSYNEQFF
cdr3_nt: TGTGCCAGCAGTACCCTGGGGAGCTCCTACAATGAGCAGTTCTTC

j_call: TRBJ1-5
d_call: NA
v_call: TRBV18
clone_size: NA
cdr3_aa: CASTHGEGQPQHF
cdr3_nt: TGTGCCAGCACTCACGGGGAGGGGCAGCCCCAGCATTTT

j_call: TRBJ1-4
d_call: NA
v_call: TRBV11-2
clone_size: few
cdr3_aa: CASSPQGGGKLFF
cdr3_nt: TGTGCCAGCAGCCCCCAGGGAGGGGGAAAACTGTTTTTT